One sample yielded the 18 T cell receptor beta chains listed below, sequenced in a study of blood T cell repertoires in COVID-19. Profiling relied on immunoSEQ multiplex PCR, and the TCRdb table lists in-frame clones only, not all of them. This sample carries roughly 250,000 clones, about 86% of them seen once, and the ten largest clones take about 3.3%. Material: PBMCs or T cells enriched from blood (not recorded which). The receptor set was obtained from a middle-aged woman with acute COVID-19.

The rearrangement joins TRBV13 to TRBJ2-1, with D possibly being TRBD2 (5 bases). V dropped 1 base and J dropped 0 bases, with 10 bases sitting between them. Germline V gene lookup returns CDR1 PRHDT and CDR2 FYEKMQ (reference sequence). This CDR3 has 16 amino acids. The CDR3 is CASSLVRVSSYNEQFF. For the CDR3, the DNA is TGTGCCAGCAGCTTAGTGAGGGTGAGCTCCTACAATGAGCAGTTCTTC.

The gene calls are TRBV19 and TRBJ1-1; 7 bases align to TRBD1. The germline gives CDR1 LNHDA, CDR2 SQIVND (reference sequence). This CDR3 is built from 14 residues. V lost 5 bases and J lost 1; bases outside the gene matches: 4. DNA of the CDR3: TGTGCCAGTAGTCCAGACAGGGAGAACACTGAAGCTTTCTTT. It translates to CASSPDRENTEAFF. Complete variable domain (other parts from reference TRBV19 and TRBJ1-1): DGGITQSPKYLFRKEGQNVTLSCEQNLNHDAMYWYRQDPGQGLRLIYYSQIVNDFQKGDIAEGYSVSREKKESFPLTVTSAQKNPTAFYLCASSPDRENTEAFFGQGTRLTVV.

The chain is built from TRBV14 and TRBJ2-5; D remains unclear. The CDR3 runs 13 residues. Trimming removed 4 bases at V and 1 base at J, with 7 bases between. Germline V gene lookup returns CDR1 SGHDN and CDR2 FVKESK. In nucleotides, the CDR3 is TGTGCCAGCAGCCGGGCTTCCCAAGAGACCCAGTACTTC. Its protein is CASSRASQETQYF. Filled out from reference TRBV14 and TRBJ2-5, the complete variable domain reads EAGVTQFPSHSVIEKGQTVTLRCDPISGHDNLYWYRRVMGKEIKFLLHFVKESKQDESGMPNNRFLAERTGGTYSTLKVQPAELEDSGVYFCASSRASQETQYFGPGTRLLVL.

This clone was seen only a few times. The V call is TRBV5-1, the J call TRBJ1-4; 7 positions agree with TRBD1. With 7 bases clipped from V and 8 bases from J, the junction kept 11 bases outside the gene matches. The germline CDR1 and CDR2 sequences are SGHRS and YFSETQ. This CDR3 is 14 amino acids long. The CDR3, as DNA: TGCGCCAGCCAACTTTCCGGGACAGACGAAAAACTGTTTTTT. It is translated as CASQLSGTDEKLFF.

The chain carries TRBV5-1 and TRBJ1-3; no clear D gene. CDR3 length: 15 residues. The V gene's germline CDR1 is SGHRS and CDR2 YFSETQ. With 0 bases removed from V and 3 bases from J, the gap between germline ends came to 10 bases. CDR3 bases: TGCGCCAGCAGCTTGGGTGGAGTCGATGGAAACACCATATATTTT. It specifies CASSLGGVDGNTIYF. The full variable domain, in which reference TRBV5-1 and TRBJ1-3 provide the parts outside the CDR3, is KAGVTQTPRYLIKTRGQQVTLSCSPISGHRSVSWYQQTPGQGLQFLFEYFSETQRNKGNFPGRFSGRQFSNSRSEMNVSTLELGDSALYLCASSLGGVDGNTIYFGEGSWLTVV.

The gene calls are TRBV4-1 and TRBJ2-6; possibly TRBD2 for D (5 bases). V was shortened by 2 bases and J by 0 bases, with 8 bases between the two germline ends. Germline assignment: CDR1 MGHRA and CDR2 YSYEKL. CDR3 length: 16 residues. The CDR3 sequence is CASSQPGLSGANVLTF. CDR3 sequence (DNA): TGCGCCAGCAGCCAACCCGGACTCTCTGGGGCCAACGTCCTGACTTTC.

The V call is TRBV4-2, the J call TRBJ2-2, with a tentative D call TRBD2 (5 bases). The CDR3 consists of 17 residues. The germline gives CDR1 LGHNA, CDR2 YNFKEQ. Trimming took 0 bases from V and 3 from J, leaving 14 bases between them. CDR3 DNA: TGTGCCAGCAGCCAAGATGTTACGGGAAGGTACACCGGGGAGCTGTTTTTT. Encoded protein: CASSQDVTGRYTGELFF.

The V gene is TRBV4-2, the J gene TRBJ2-1, with 7 bases lining up with TRBD1. CDR1 is LGHNA and CDR2 is YNFKEQ in the germline V gene. This CDR3 is built from 16 residues. V trimming: 4 bases; J trimming: 1 base; junction bases outside the gene matches: 7. CDR3 coding DNA: TGTGCCAGCAGCCCGTCCGACAGGGCTTCCTACAATGAGCAGTTCTTC. It translates to CASSPSDRASYNEQFF.

The chain is built from TRBV4-1 and TRBJ1-1; no reliable D call. Per the germline V gene, CDR1 is MGHRA and CDR2 is YSYEKL. The CDR3 contains 12 residues. V was cut by 2 bases and J by 9 bases, with 10 bases left in between. The CDR3: CASSQSGSQAFF. CDR3 nucleotide sequence: TGCGCCAGCAGCCAATCCGGGTCCCAAGCTTTCTTT.

This clone was seen only a few times. At one end the junction does not follow the germline gene, possibly because of a read error. The chain recombines TRBV7-7 with TRBJ2-1; TRBD2 agrees at 8 bases. The CDR3 totals 16 residues. In germline, CDR1 is SSHAT, CDR2 FNYEAQ (reference sequence). CDR3 sequence: CASSLAASGRSNEQFF. CDR3 bases: TGTGCTAGCAGCTTAGCGGCCAGCGGGAGAAGTAATGAGCAGTTCTTC. The full variable domain, its missing parts supplied by reference TRBV7-7 and TRBJ2-1, is GAGVSQSPRYKVTKRGQDVTLRCDPISSHATLYWYQQALGQGPEFLTYFNYEAQPDKSGLPSDRFSAERPEGSISTLTIQRTEQRDSAMYRCASSLAASGRSNEQFFGPGTRLTVL.

The rearrangement joins TRBV19 to TRBJ2-3, with D possibly being TRBD2 (5 bases). V dropped 3 bases and J dropped 6 bases, with 13 bases sitting between them. CDR3 length: 14 residues. CDR1 is LNHDA, CDR2 SQIVND, per germline (reference sequence). Here the CDR3 reads CASSIALERDTQYF. The CDR3 DNA reads TGTGCCAGTAGTATCGCCCTAGAGCGGGATACGCAGTATTTT.

The chain employs TRBV9 and TRBJ1-3; D not certain. The CDR3 is 14 amino acids. From germline, CDR1 is SGDLS and CDR2 YYNGEE. V lost 0 bases and J 7 bases, leaving 11 bases between the germline ends. CDR3 nucleotides: TGTGCCAGCAGCGTAGCGCCAGGAGGGAACACCATATATTTT. This translates into CASSVAPGGNTIYF.

This chain uses TRBV29-1 with TRBJ1-2; TRBD1 agrees at 8 bases. The CDR3 spans 14 residues. Germline V gene data show CDR1 as SQVTM and CDR2 as ANQGSEA. Losses at the gene ends were 4 bases for V and 2 bases for J; bases not matched to a gene: 6. The DNA of the CDR3 is TGCAGCGTTGCACAACGACAGGGGAACTATGGCTACACCTTC. This codes for CSVAQRQGNYGYTF.

This sequence joins TRBV14 and TRBJ2-2; 8 positions match TRBD1. V lost 11 bases and J lost 4; bases outside the gene matches: 9. In germline, CDR1 is SGHDN, CDR2 FVKESK. CDR3 size: 14 residues. CDR3 protein: CAGHRTGTTGELFF. In DNA form, the CDR3 reads TGTGCCGGACACCGGACAGGGACCACCGGGGAGCTGTTTTTT.

The table lists this clone with a count of one. The V call is TRBV2, the J call TRBJ2-5, with 10 bases that match TRBD2. Germline V gene sequence: CDR1 SNHLY, CDR2 FYNNEI. The CDR3 extends over 15 amino acids. The junction had 9 bases not matched to a gene; V was cut back by 6 bases and J by 5 bases. The CDR3 bases are TGTGCCAGCAGGGACCTAGCGGGAGTCGGGGAGACCCAGTACTTC. It is translated as CASRDLAGVGETQYF.

Points on this clone: At one end the junction does not follow the germline gene, possibly because of a read error. The chain is built from TRBV7-9 and TRBJ1-1; 10 bases fit TRBD1. The CDR3 has 14 amino acids. Germline V gene data show CDR1 as SEHNR and CDR2 as FQNEAQ (reference sequence). The CDR3 coding sequence is TGTGCCAGCAGCCCCCCGGGACAGGGGCCTGAGGCTTTCTTT. Protein product: CASSPPGQGPEAFF. Full variable domain (outside the CDR3, taken from reference TRBV7-9 and TRBJ1-1): DTGVSQNPRHKITKRGQNVTFRCDPISEHNRLYWYRQTLGQGPEFLTYFQNEAQLEKSRLLSDRFSAERPKGSFSTLEIQRTEQGDSAMYLCASSPPGQGPEAFFGQGTRLTVV.

The chain combines TRBV2 with TRBJ2-7, with 10 bases that match TRBD2. Germline V lookup: CDR1 SNHLY, CDR2 FYNNEI. V shed 6 bases and J 5 bases; nucleotides not matched to a gene: 13. This CDR3 region has 16 residues. The CDR3 loop reads CASRGWSTSGIHEQYF. For the CDR3, the DNA is TGTGCCAGCAGGGGCTGGAGCACTAGCGGGATCCACGAGCAGTACTTC.

The chain is built from TRBV27 and TRBJ1-5; D gene unclear. Trimming took 4 bases from V and 2 from J, leaving 9 bases between them. Germline V CDR1 and CDR2: MNHEY, SMNVEV (reference sequence). CDR3 size: 14 residues. CDR3 amino acids: CASSWQAGNQPQHF. CDR3 nucleotide sequence: TGTGCCAGCAGTTGGCAGGCTGGCAATCAGCCCCAGCATTTT.